What follows are 31 T cell receptor beta chains derived from one specimen sequenced in a study of cytomegalovirus exposure and HLA in healthy donors. Researchers ran the PCR with 60 Vbeta and 13 Jbeta primers. The data were produced by immunoSEQ multiplex PCR, yet TCRdb's version contains in-frame clones alone and is incomplete. The sample lists some 140,000 clones, around 79% occurring once. The specimen was PBMCs. These receptors were obtained from a woman aged 45-60 years in good health and CMV-seropositive.

The chain combines TRBV30 with TRBJ1-4, with 7 bases aligning to TRBD1. The CDR3 runs 17 residues. The germline CDR1 and CDR2 sequences are GTSNPN and SVGIG (reference sequence). V was pared by 0 bases and J by 4 bases, with 11 bases of the junction left unmatched. In nucleotides, the CDR3 is TGTGCCTGGAGTGTCTCTACGACGGGACAGATTAATGAAAAACTGTTTTTT. Translated: CAWSVSTTGQINEKLFF.

The chain recombines TRBV29-1 with TRBJ2-3; D may be TRBD1 (6 bases). Germline V gives CDR1 SQVTM, CDR2 ANQGSEA. The CDR3 covers 13 residues. The CDR3 DNA reads as TGCAGTCGGATGGACAGATACACAGATACGCAGTATTTT. Translation gives CSRMDRYTDTQYF.

The chain couples TRBV6-6 to TRBJ2-7, with D possibly matching TRBD1 (6 bases). The germline V gene has CDR1 MNHNY and CDR2 SVGAGI (reference sequence). The CDR3 sequence is 13 residues long. V dropped 7 bases and J dropped 7 bases, with 17 bases sitting between them. The CDR3, as DNA: TGTGCCAGCACCCCGGGACAAGCCAAAGAGCAGTACTTC. It specifies CASTPGQAKEQYF.

There are many counts of this clone. Other DNA variants within this sample encode the same CDR3. The rearrangement joins TRBV19 to TRBJ1-3; 8 nucleotides align to TRBD1. This CDR3 contains 14 residues. Germline trimming cut 4 bases from V and 5 bases from J; bases unmatched to any gene: 4. CDR1 and CDR2 (germline): LNHDA, SQIVND (reference sequence). CDR3 in DNA: TGTGCCAGTAGTAATCAGGGGGCGAGAAACACCATATATTTT. This translates into CASSNQGARNTIYF.

V and J are TRBV15 and TRBJ2-5; TRBD2 might be the D (6 bases). Germline V gives CDR1 LNHNV, CDR2 YYDKDF (reference sequence). The CDR3 extends over 15 amino acids. The V and J ends lost 0 bases and 5 bases respectively, with 13 bases between them. The chain's CDR3 is CATSRDRRGWETQYF. The CDR3 DNA follows: TGTGCCACCAGCAGAGATCGGAGGGGTTGGGAGACCCAGTACTTC.

A remark on this clone: No DNA is shown, since the ends of the CDR3 on it are uncertain; the CDR3 is the one TCRdb lists. The chain recombines TRBV7-3 with TRBJ2-2; the table's TRBD1 call for D was not verified on the DNA. A total of 15 residues make up the CDR3, ends included. CDR1 and CDR2 (germline): SGHTA, FQGTGA. The CDR3 is CASSTSDRAPGELFF.

This chain links TRBV7-3 with TRBJ2-2; 7 bases are shared with TRBD1. The CDR3 is 14 amino acids. Germline V gene lookup returns CDR1 SGHTA and CDR2 FQGTGA. V shed 1 base, J shed 7 bases, and the junction held 3 bases outside the gene matches. The chain's CDR3 is CASSLSQGDGELFF. The DNA for the CDR3 is TGTGCCAGCAGCTTAAGTCAGGGGGACGGGGAGCTGTTTTTT. Using reference TRBV7-3 and TRBJ2-2 for the parts outside the CDR3, the full variable domain is GAGVSQTPSNKVTEKGKYVELRCDPISGHTALYWYRQSLGQGPEFLIYFQGTGAADDSGLPNDRFFAVRPEGSVSTLKIQRTERGDSAVYLCASSLSQGDGELFFGEGSRLTVL.

This clone has more than one count but fewer than ten. This rearrangement joins TRBV19 to TRBJ2-7, with D perhaps matching TRBD2 (6 bases). The CDR3 consists of 13 residues. V was pared by 1 base and J by 6 bases, with 10 bases between. The germline gives CDR1 LNHDA, CDR2 SQIVND (reference sequence). The CDR3 sequence: CASSIGEAGEQYF. As DNA, the CDR3 is TGTGCCAGTAGTATAGGGGAAGCGGGCGAGCAGTACTTC.

This clone was observed once. The chain has TRBV18 and TRBJ2-7; 9 bases map to TRBD1. The CDR3 covers 15 residues. The germline V gene has CDR1 KGHSH and CDR2 LQKENI. Trimming at V came to 4 bases and at J to 0 bases, leaving 4 bases not matched to a gene. The CDR3 loop is CASSLTGGSSYEQYF. As DNA, the CDR3 is TGTGCCAGCTCACTGACAGGGGGAAGCTCCTACGAGCAGTACTTC.

The chain is built from TRBV2 and TRBJ2-5; 16 bases match TRBD2. V was pared by 6 bases and J by 4 bases, with 2 bases of the junction left unmatched. CDR1 is SNHLY and CDR2 is FYNNEI in the germline V gene. The CDR3 sequence is 15 residues long. CDR3 in DNA: TGTGCCAGCAGGGGGACTAGCGGGGGGGTAGAGACCCAGTACTTC. Its protein is CASRGTSGGVETQYF.

The chain uses TRBV7-4 and TRBJ1-5; TRBD1 matches 7 bases. The V segment lost 0 bases and the J segment 1 base; nucleotides outside the gene matches: 6. In germline, CDR1 is SGHVT, CDR2 SQSDAQ. The CDR3 runs to 17 residues. CDR3 in amino acids: CASSLAGAGGSNQPQHF. DNA for the CDR3: TGTGCCAGCAGCTTAGCGGGAGCAGGGGGAAGCAATCAGCCCCAGCATTTT.

The rearrangement links TRBV5-1 to TRBJ1-1, with a possible D match to TRBD1 (5 bases). Per the germline V gene, CDR1 is SGHRS and CDR2 is YFSETQ. The CDR3 consists of 15 residues. V was cut by 0 bases and J by 10 bases, with 19 bases left in between. In DNA, the CDR3 is TGCGCCAGCAGCTTGGAAGTTTTTGGTCAGGGCGTAGCTTTCTTT. It is translated as CASSLEVFGQGVAFF.

The chain employs TRBV5-4 and TRBJ1-6, with 8 bases matching TRBD1. The trim removed 2 bases at V and 14 bases at J, leaving 6 bases unmatched. The germline CDR1 and CDR2 sequences are SGHNT and YYREEE (reference sequence). The CDR3 runs 13 residues. For the CDR3, the DNA is TGTGCCAGCAGCTTCGGGACAGGCAGCACCCTCCACTTT. Encoded protein: CASSFGTGSTLHF.

CDR3 residues: CASSLGIARRFSDEQFF. The CDR3 DNA reads TGTGCCAGCAGCTTAGGGATCGCGCGGCGCTTTAGCGATGAGCAGTTCTTC. This rearrangement joins TRBV7-6 to TRBJ2-1, with D maybe TRBD2 (5 bases). Germline V gives CDR1 SGHVS, CDR2 FNYEAQ. Trimming took off 1 base at V and 8 bases at J, with 21 bases between the two ends. The CDR3 has 17 residues.

For this clone: The same CDR3 can be traced to other DNA sequences in this sample. J is TRBJ1-2 and V is TRBV30; TRBD1 is a possible D gene (6 bases). The ends were cut back, 0 bases at V and 2 bases at J, with 13 bases in the middle. Germline lookup yields CDR1 GTSNPN and CDR2 SVGIG (reference sequence). This CDR3 has 15 amino acids. The CDR3: CAWSVWGGPNYGYTF. As DNA, the CDR3 is TGTGCCTGGAGTGTTTGGGGGGGCCCCAACTATGGCTACACCTTC.

In its sample, this clone was seen a few times. This sequence joins TRBV18 and TRBJ1-6, with 7 nucleotides matching TRBD1. Germline V CDR1 and CDR2: KGHSH, LQKENI. The CDR3 is 15 amino acids. Trimming took 3 bases from V and 7 from J; bases not matched to a gene: 6. The chain's CDR3 is CASSPQTGMNSPLHF. The CDR3 DNA follows: TGTGCCAGCTCACCCCAGACAGGGATGAATTCACCCCTCCACTTT. Complete variable domain (other parts from reference TRBV18 and TRBJ1-6): NAGVMQNPRHLVRRRGQEARLRCSPMKGHSHVYWYRQLPEEGLKFMVYLQKENIIDESGMPKERFSAEFPKEGPSILRIQQVVRGDSAAYFCASSPQTGMNSPLHFGNGTRLTVT.

The chain carries TRBV2 and TRBJ1-5, with TRBD1 as a possible D gene (6 bases). Between the trimmed V and J ends, which lost 5 bases and 2 bases, there was a span of 10 bases. Germline lookup yields CDR1 SNHLY and CDR2 FYNNEI. This CDR3 has 14 amino acids. The CDR3 protein is CASSSRGGNQPQHF. The CDR3 coding sequence is TGTGCCAGCAGTTCCAGGGGAGGCAATCAGCCCCAGCATTTT.

This chain connects TRBV9 to TRBJ2-1; 11 bases map to TRBD2. Germline V gives CDR1 SGDLS, CDR2 YYNGEE. The CDR3 covers 18 residues. J was trimmed by 1 base and V by 4 bases; bases with no gene match: 10. For the CDR3, the DNA is TGTGCCAGCAGCATGGAGCTTGGGACTAGCGGTTCCTACAATGAGCAGTTCTTC. This gives the protein CASSMELGTSGSYNEQFF. The full variable domain, rest sourced from reference TRBV9 and TRBJ2-1, is DSGVTQTPKHLITATGQRVTLRCSPRSGDLSVYWYQQSLDQGLQFLIQYYNGEERAKGNILERFSAQQFPDLHSELNLSSLELGDSALYFCASSMELGTSGSYNEQFFGPGTRLTVL.

This rearrangement joins TRBV5-1 to TRBJ1-3; 7 bases align to TRBD1. The CDR3 loop spans 16 amino acids. Germline assignment: CDR1 SGHRS and CDR2 YFSETQ. Germline trimming cut 0 bases from V and 0 bases from J; bases unmatched to any gene: 3. The CDR3 nucleotides are TGCGCCAGCAGCTTGGACAGGGGCTACTCTGGAAACACCATATATTTT. Translation gives CASSLDRGYSGNTIYF.

V is TRBV5-1 and J is TRBJ1-1, with 7 bases fitting TRBD1. V lost 5 bases and J lost 1; bases outside the gene matches: 2. Germline lookup yields CDR1 SGHRS and CDR2 YFSETQ. The CDR3 consists of 13 residues. The CDR3 is CASSDRENTEAFF. CDR3 nucleotide sequence: TGCGCCAGCAGTGACAGGGAGAACACTGAAGCTTTCTTT.

CDR3 residues: CASSLRTGEDGYTF. In nucleotides, the CDR3 is TGTGCCAGCAGCCTTCGGACAGGGGAGGATGGCTACACCTTC. This chain links TRBV7-9 with TRBJ1-2; 9 nucleotides agree with TRBD1. V was pared by 5 bases and J by 6 bases, with 7 bases of the junction left unmatched. The germline gives CDR1 SEHNR, CDR2 FQNEAQ (reference sequence). This CDR3 is built from 14 residues.

This clone occurred a few times. At one end, the junction sequence differs from germline, possibly due to a read error. The rearrangement joins TRBV18 to TRBJ2-7; 7 bases match TRBD1. The germline V gene encodes CDR1 KGHSH and CDR2 LQKENI. The CDR3 consists of 13 residues. The chain's CDR3 is CASSLGDGQDLNF. The CDR3 bases are TGTGCCAGCTCACTCGGGGACGGACAGGACTTAAACTTC.

This clone occurred once. The CDR3 DNA follows: TGCGCCAGCAGAACGACAGGGGGAGGAAAGTGGTACGAGCAGTACTTC. Translation: CASRTTGGGKWYEQYF. The chain has TRBV5-1 and TRBJ2-7, with 9 bases lining up with TRBD1. J was trimmed by 4 bases and V by 5 bases; bases with no gene match: 13. Germline V gives CDR1 SGHRS, CDR2 YFSETQ. This CDR3 has 16 residues. The complete variable domain, with remaining parts taken from reference TRBV5-1 and TRBJ2-7, reads KAGVTQTPRYLIKTRGQQVTLSCSPISGHRSVSWYQQTPGQGLQFLFEYFSETQRNKGNFPGRFSGRQFSNSRSEMNVSTLELGDSALYLCASRTTGGGKWYEQYFGPGTRLTVT.

This clone has only a few counts. The chain employs TRBV23-1 and TRBJ2-1; the D gene is possibly TRBD1 (6 bases). TRBV23-1 falls under the ORF class, with uncertain function. The CDR3 covers 14 residues. Trimming left V 6 bases short and J 5 bases short, with 14 bases between. CDR3 region: CASRIGTPDNEQFF. In nucleotides, the CDR3 is TGCGCCAGCAGGATCGGGACACCAGACAATGAGCAGTTCTTC.

The chain uses TRBV7-2 and TRBJ1-3; no clear D gene. Germline V CDR1 and CDR2: SGHTA, FQGNSA. V shed 2 bases and J shed 0 bases, with 8 bases lying between them. The CDR3 runs to 15 residues. In DNA, the CDR3 is TGTGCCAGCAGCTTACAAACATACTCTGGAAACACCATATATTTT. Translation gives CASSLQTYSGNTIYF.

The rearrangement links TRBV7-2 to TRBJ2-3, with 14 bases identical to TRBD2. With 6 bases clipped from V and 2 bases from J, the junction kept 4 bases outside the gene matches. CDR3 length equals 16 residues. Germline loops: CDR1 SGHTA, CDR2 FQGNSA. CDR3 in DNA: TGTGCCAGCAGGGGGACTAGCGGGGGATCCACAGATACGCAGTATTTT. The encoded protein is CASRGTSGGSTDTQYF.

The rearrangement joins TRBV7-8 to TRBJ2-7, with a tentative D call TRBD2 (5 bases). The V end was cut by 1 base, the J end by 2 bases, with 9 bases between. The germline V gene has CDR1 SGHVS and CDR2 FQNEAQ. The CDR3 runs 14 residues. CDR3 protein: CASSLGSSTYEQYF. The CDR3 bases are TGTGCCAGCAGCTTAGGATCTAGCACCTACGAGCAGTACTTC.

The V call is TRBV7-9, the J call TRBJ2-3, with D perhaps matching TRBD1 (6 bases). CDR1 and CDR2 (germline): SEHNR, FQNEAQ (reference sequence). CDR3 length: 13 residues. V was pared by 8 bases and J by 1 base, with 10 bases between. The CDR3 sequence is CASEQGGTDTQYF. The CDR3 DNA reads as TGTGCCAGCGAACAGGGAGGCACAGATACGCAGTATTTT.

This clone was observed a few times. The rearrangement uses TRBV7-8 and TRBJ2-3, with unresolved D. CDR1 and CDR2 from the germline V gene are SGHVS and FQNEAQ. CDR3 length equals 17 residues. The ends were cut back, 5 bases at V and 0 bases at J, with 18 bases in the middle. The chain's CDR3 is CASSPRKDFFSTDTQYF. In nucleotides, the CDR3 is TGTGCCAGCAGCCCTAGGAAAGATTTTTTTAGCACAGATACGCAGTATTTT.

The chain has TRBV7-2 and TRBJ2-2, with TRBD1 as a possible D gene (5 bases). V was trimmed by 1 base and J by 3 bases, leaving 9 bases between them. This CDR3 is 15 amino acids long. Germline-derived CDR1 and CDR2 are SGHTA and FQGNSA. CDR3 protein: CASSLGQPHTGELFF. The CDR3 DNA follows: TGTGCCAGCAGCTTAGGACAGCCCCACACCGGGGAGCTGTTTTTT.

The genes are TRBV11-2 and TRBJ2-1, with a weak D call TRBD2 (5 bases). Trimming left V 0 bases short and J 9 bases short, with 9 bases between. The CDR3 has 13 amino acids. Germline V gene sequence: CDR1 SGHAT, CDR2 FQNNGV. Here the CDR3 reads CASSLDRGSEQFF. The CDR3 DNA is TGTGCCAGCAGCTTAGATCGGGGTAGTGAGCAGTTCTTC.